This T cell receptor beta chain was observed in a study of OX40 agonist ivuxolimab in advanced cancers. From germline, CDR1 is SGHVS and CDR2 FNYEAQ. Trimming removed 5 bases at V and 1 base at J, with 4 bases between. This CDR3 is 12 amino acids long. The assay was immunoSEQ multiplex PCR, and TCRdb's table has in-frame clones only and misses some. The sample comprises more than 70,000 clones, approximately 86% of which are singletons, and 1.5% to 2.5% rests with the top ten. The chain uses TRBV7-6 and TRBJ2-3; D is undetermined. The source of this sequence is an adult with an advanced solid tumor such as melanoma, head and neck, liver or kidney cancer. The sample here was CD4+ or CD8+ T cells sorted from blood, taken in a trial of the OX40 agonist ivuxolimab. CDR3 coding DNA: TGTGCCAGCAGCCCAGGCACAGATACGCAGTATTTT. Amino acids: CASSPGTDTQYF. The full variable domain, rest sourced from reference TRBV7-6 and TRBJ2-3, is GAGVSQSPRYKVTKRGQDVALRCDPISGHVSLYWYRQALGQGPEFLTYFNYEAQQDKSGLPNDRFSAERPEGSISTLTIQRTEQRDSAMYRCASSPGTDTQYFGPGTRLTVL.